The T cell receptor beta chain described here comes from a study of blood T cell repertoires in COVID-19. Background on the study: There were acute and convalescent COVID-19 samples, and they came from the United States, Italy and Spain. T cells, B-cell-depleted T cells, or PBMCs supplied cDNA or gDNA.

Looked up from germline, CDR1 is SGDLS and CDR2 is YYNGEE. V lost 5 bases, J lost 3 bases, and 17 bases lay in between. The CDR3 runs to 15 residues. Authors' analysis steps: By means of reference gene primer amplification, nucleated cell counts were estimated. This table comes from immunoSEQ multiplex PCR, and its TCRdb copy is limited to in-frame clones, with some not included. D and trimming come from the DNA, and the V and J calls and clone size come from that table. The data hold tens of thousands of clones, with around 89% observed a single time. The TCR sequence derives from a man in his 60s with acute or convalescent COVID-19. Material: peripheral blood. The V and J genes are TRBV9 and TRBJ1-1; D is unresolved. This chain's CDR3 is CASSPGSPGYTEAFF. The CDR3 nucleotides are TGTGCCAGCAGTCCTGGGTCCCCCGGGTACACTGAAGCTTTCTTT.